Described below is a single T cell receptor (beta chain) sequence and its context. Its antigen is unidentified. TCRdb redid the calling of the 5' RACE reads with MiXCR, one entry per CDR3 protein. There are some 220,000 distinct CDR3 sequences in the sample; approximately 10% occur only once, and about 3% lies in the top ten. This entry belongs to a study of CD8 T cells in ankylosing spondylitis. CDR1 is DFQATT, CDR2 SNEGSKA, per germline (reference sequence). With 6 bases removed from V and 3 bases from J, the gap between germline ends came to 11 bases. This CDR3 has 13 residues. General observations from the study: Those disease-linked clones were CD8+; they were also relatively rare in peripheral blood. One TCR beta motif, made up of under ten highly homologous variants, appeared characteristic of ankylosing spondylitis blood. The study looked at matched synovial fluid samples from ankylosing spondylitis patients. Disease-linked clones were reported to be significantly enriched there.

This chain joins TRBV20-1 and TRBJ1-4; D remains unclear. The sequence was collected from a male donor with ankylosing spondylitis or in good health (not recorded which). Sample: blood, either unsorted or a sorted T cell fraction (not recorded which). CDR3 sequence reads: CSALGLPNEKLFF. The CDR3, as DNA: TGCAGTGCCCTAGGCCTACCTAATGAAAAACTGTTTTTT.